Following are 29 T cell receptor beta chains from one sample sequenced in a study of T cells in Graves' hyperthyroidism and ophthalmopathy. TCR beta CDR3 regions were amplified from RNA transcripts. With the HTBI primer set, the TCR CDR3 went through a first round of RT-PCR. TCRdb recomputed calls from the multiplex PCR reads with MiXCR, one row per CDR3 protein. The sample has 500,000 to 600,000 distinct CDR3 sequences, about 43% seen once; the top ten hold roughly 19%. Input material: peripheral blood or thyroid tissue (not recorded which). These receptors originate from an adult woman with Graves' disease, either hyperthyroidism or ophthalmopathy (not recorded which).

This chain joins TRBV20-1 and TRBJ1-3; D might be TRBD1 (5 bases). V was clipped by 7 bases and J by 8 bases, with 15 bases between them. The CDR3 runs to 12 residues. The germline V gene has CDR1 DFQATT and CDR2 SNEGSKA (reference sequence). The CDR3 coding sequence is TGCAGTGTCACCCCGGGACGCGACACCATATATTTT. This translates into CSVTPGRDTIYF.

The rearrangement links TRBV29-1 to TRBJ2-1; D not resolved. Germline V gene sequence: CDR1 SQVTM, CDR2 ANQGSEA. Trimming stripped 0 bases from V and 7 bases from J, with 10 bases between. The CDR3 totals 13 residues. CDR3: CSVEDLVGNEQFF. The CDR3 DNA follows: TGCAGCGTTGAAGATCTTGTGGGTAATGAGCAGTTCTTC.

The sample holds one count of this clonotype. The gene calls are TRBV2 and TRBJ2-5, with a tentative D call TRBD2 (5 bases). CDR3 length: 11 residues. Per germline, CDR1 SNHLY and CDR2 FYNNEI. The V end lost 3 bases, the J end lost 13 bases, and 12 bases lay between the germline ends. CDR3 bases: TGTGCCAGCAGTGAGGACTTAAGGCTGTACTTC. Protein sequence: CASSEDLRLYF.

This clonotype showed up many times. The chain employs TRBV7-3 and TRBJ2-2, with D possibly matching TRBD1 (5 bases). Per germline, CDR1 SGHTA and CDR2 FQGTGA. The CDR3 is 14 amino acids. With 6 bases removed from V and 2 bases from J, the gap between germline ends came to 10 bases. The CDR3, as DNA: TGTGCCAGCAGACTTCAGGGAAACACCGGGGAGCTGTTTTTT. It encodes CASRLQGNTGELFF.

This clonotype was counted a few times. V is TRBV4-1 and J is TRBJ2-7; 8 nucleotides agree with TRBD2. V lost 5 bases and J lost 3; bases outside the gene matches: 9. This CDR3 is built from 15 residues. Germline V CDR1 and CDR2: MGHRA, YSYEKL. The CDR3 region is CASSNPERGYYEQYF. DNA for the CDR3: TGCGCCAGCAGCAACCCCGAGCGGGGGTACTACGAGCAGTACTTC.

This chain connects TRBV15 to TRBJ1-2; D possibly corresponds to TRBD1 (5 bases). Germline values: CDR1 LNHNV, CDR2 YYDKDF (reference sequence). The CDR3 runs to 13 residues. The V end was cut by 2 bases, the J end by 4 bases, with 8 bases between. This chain's CDR3 is CATSRKGFYGYTF. CDR3 bases: TGTGCCACCAGCAGAAAGGGGTTCTATGGCTACACCTTC. The whole variable domain, remainder taken from reference TRBV15 and TRBJ1-2, is DAMVIQNPRYQVTQFGKPVTLSCSQTLNHNVMYWYQQKSSQAPKLLFHYYDKDFNNEADTPDNFQSRRPNTSFCFLDIRSPGLGDTAMYLCATSRKGFYGYTFGSGTRLTVV.

The chain joins TRBV7-9 to TRBJ2-7; 8 nucleotides match TRBD1. Germline CDR1 SEHNR, CDR2 FQNEAQ (reference sequence). The CDR3 sequence is 16 residues long. Losses at the gene ends were 6 bases for V and 5 bases for J; bases not matched to a gene: 15. The CDR3 DNA sequence: TGTGCCAGCAGTGACTCGAGTCGAGGACAGGGCCACGAGCAGTACTTC. Encoded protein: CASSDSSRGQGHEQYF.

V usage is TRBV5-1 and J usage is TRBJ1-2; 7 nucleotides match TRBD1. Per the germline V gene, CDR1 is SGHRS and CDR2 is YFSETQ. Trimming cost V 0 bases and J 10 bases; bases outside gene matches: 6. The CDR3 runs to 13 residues. CDR3 sequence: CASSLVGGNDYTF. For the CDR3, the DNA is TGCGCCAGCAGCTTGGTAGGGGGCAACGACTACACCTTC. Full variable domain (rest looked up from reference TRBV5-1 and TRBJ1-2): KAGVTQTPRYLIKTRGQQVTLSCSPISGHRSVSWYQQTPGQGLQFLFEYFSETQRNKGNFPGRFSGRQFSNSRSEMNVSTLELGDSALYLCASSLVGGNDYTFGSGTRLTVV.

In its sample, this clonotype was seen many times. V gene TRBV19 combines with J gene TRBJ1-5; 7 bases agree with TRBD1. This CDR3 is built from 14 residues. Trimming cost V 5 bases and J 7 bases; bases outside gene matches: 8. CDR1 and CDR2 (germline): LNHDA, SQIVND (reference sequence). The DNA for the CDR3 is TGTGCCAGTAGTTCCCGGACAGGTGGACAGCCCCAGCATTTT. Translated, it gives CASSSRTGGQPQHF.

This clonotype was picked up many times. The chain links TRBV13 to TRBJ1-6; no clear D. From germline, CDR1 is PRHDT and CDR2 FYEKMQ (reference sequence). Trimming stripped 3 bases from V and 7 bases from J, with 7 bases between. The CDR3 has 13 amino acids. Here the CDR3 reads CASSLWGNSPLHF. CDR3 coding DNA: TGTGCCAGCAGCTTGTGGGGAAATTCACCCCTCCACTTT.

The rearrangement joins TRBV10-3 to TRBJ1-5, with D possibly matching TRBD1 (6 bases). V was shortened by 6 bases and J by 7 bases, with 13 bases between the two germline ends. The germline gives CDR1 ENHRY, CDR2 SYGVKD. CDR3 length: 13 amino acids. The CDR3 sequence is CAISEEQGQPQHF. CDR3 nucleotides: TGTGCCATCAGCGAGGAACAGGGCCAGCCCCAGCATTTT.

The V and J genes are TRBV27 and TRBJ1-5, with a weak D call TRBD1 (6 bases). Germline CDR1 reads MNHEY; CDR2 reads SMNVEV (reference sequence). Trimming pared 2 bases from V and 5 bases from J, leaving 10 bases between. The CDR3 runs to 14 residues. The CDR3, as DNA: TGTGCCAGCAGTTTAGGGGGGGGCCATCAGCCCCAGCATTTT. It encodes CASSLGGGHQPQHF.

This chain links TRBV15 with TRBJ1-2; D is uncertain. Germline CDR1 reads LNHNV; CDR2 reads YYDKDF (reference sequence). Trimming left V 5 bases short and J 3 bases short, with 10 bases between. The CDR3 spans 13 residues. The CDR3 is CATSHPRDYGYTF. CDR3 bases: TGTGCCACCAGCCATCCCCGGGACTATGGCTACACCTTC.

The rearrangement links TRBV11-1 to TRBJ1-2; possibly TRBD1 for D (6 bases). The CDR3 consists of 13 residues. Trimming shortened V by 3 bases and J by 8 bases, and 13 bases separated the two germline ends. The germline V gene has CDR1 SGHAT and CDR2 FQDESV (reference sequence). The CDR3 DNA follows: TGTGCCAGCAGCTTCGTACAGGGATACGGCTACACCTTC. Protein product: CASSFVQGYGYTF.

This clonotype was picked up many times. The rearrangement joins TRBV7-9 to TRBJ2-2; D ambiguous. CDR3 size: 13 residues. V was clipped by 1 base and J by 7 bases, with 7 bases between them. Germline V gives CDR1 SEHNR, CDR2 FQNEAQ (reference sequence). This chain's CDR3 is CASSLVADGELFF. CDR3 sequence (DNA): TGTGCCAGCAGCTTAGTGGCGGACGGGGAGCTGTTTTTT.

This clonotype occurred many times. This chain connects TRBV7-2 to TRBJ2-5; possibly TRBD2 for D (6 bases). Trimming stripped 4 bases from V and 7 bases from J, with 19 bases between. The CDR3 spans 15 residues. Looked up from germline, CDR1 is SGHTA and CDR2 is FQGNSA. The CDR3 loop reads CASSYTYQMGGTQYF. The DNA of the CDR3 is TGTGCCAGCAGCTACACTTACCAAATGGGAGGGACCCAGTACTTC.

This clonotype was observed a few times. The CDR3 nucleotides are TGTGCCACCAGTGCCGTGACTGGGGCCAACGTCCTGACTTTC. Translated, it gives CATSAVTGANVLTF. This sequence joins TRBV24-1 and TRBJ2-6; D is undetermined. Trimming cost V 5 bases and J 2 bases, with 6 bases left between them. The length of the CDR3 is 14 residues. The germline CDR1 and CDR2 sequences are KGHDR and SFDVKD.

This clonotype was counted between two and nine times. The chain links TRBV28 to TRBJ2-7; D might be TRBD1 or TRBD2, each matching 5 bases. This CDR3 contains 15 residues. CDR1 and CDR2 from the germline V gene are MDHEN and SYDVKM. The ends were cut back, 9 bases at V and 7 bases at J, with 25 bases in the middle. The CDR3 DNA sequence: TGTGCCAGTAAATCCTCCGGGACCCACGTAGGAGAGCAGTACTTC. Protein product: CASKSSGTHVGEQYF.

This clonotype was seen only a few times. The chain couples TRBV7-2 to TRBJ1-4, with 7 bases matching TRBD1. The CDR3 consists of 11 residues. The germline V gene has CDR1 SGHTA and CDR2 FQGNSA. Trimming cost V 6 bases and J 12 bases; bases outside gene matches: 4. CDR3 DNA sequence: TGTGCCAGCAGTTCTCAGGGGGAACTGTTTTTT. This translates into CASSSQGELFF.

The rearrangement uses TRBV7-2 and TRBJ1-2; possible D gene TRBD1, 5 bases. The CDR3 length is 15 residues. Germline values: CDR1 SGHTA, CDR2 FQGNSA. V was shortened by 4 bases and J by 5 bases, with 17 bases between the two germline ends. For the CDR3, the DNA is TGTGCCAGCAGCTCGTCTGGGGCAGGGAAATATGGCTACACCTTC. Translating it yields CASSSSGAGKYGYTF. Drawing the rest from reference TRBV7-2 and TRBJ1-2, the complete variable domain is GAGVSQSPSNKVTEKGKDVELRCDPISGHTALYWYRQSLGQGLEFLIYFQGNSAPDKSGLPSDRFSAERTGGSVSTLTIQRTQQEDSAVYLCASSSSGAGKYGYTFGSGTRLTVV.

This rearrangement joins TRBV9 to TRBJ1-6, with D perhaps TRBD1 (6 bases). V was shortened by 2 bases and J by 8 bases, with 11 bases between the two germline ends. There are 14 residues in the CDR3. From germline, CDR1 is SGDLS and CDR2 YYNGEE. CDR3 region: CASSVTGSDSPLHF. In DNA form, the CDR3 reads TGTGCCAGCAGCGTTACAGGGTCAGATTCACCCCTCCACTTT.

This clonotype has ten or more counts. The chain links TRBV29-1 to TRBJ1-2, with unresolved D. Germline V gene sequence: CDR1 SQVTM, CDR2 ANQGSEA. The CDR3 loop spans 17 amino acids. V was pared by 7 bases and J by 6 bases, with 30 bases between. CDR3 sequence reads: CSADPISRSRTLNGYTF. In nucleotides, the CDR3 is TGCAGCGCTGACCCGATTTCGAGGAGCCGCACTTTAAATGGCTACACCTTC. The entire variable domain, with the rest obtained from reference TRBV29-1 and TRBJ1-2, is as follows: SAVISQKPSRDICQRGTSLTIQCQVDSQVTMMFWYRQQPGQSLTLIATANQGSEATYESGFVIDKFPISRPNLTFSTLTVSNMSPEDSSIYLCSADPISRSRTLNGYTFGSGTRLTVV.

The sample holds many counts of this clonotype. The chain employs TRBV2 and TRBJ1-5, with 11 bases aligning to TRBD1. Germline V gene sequence: CDR1 SNHLY, CDR2 FYNNEI. J lost 2 bases, V lost 3 bases, and 12 bases had no gene match. The CDR3 covers 19 residues. This CDR3 is CASSEKADRGRIGNQPQHF. The CDR3 bases are TGTGCCAGCAGTGAGAAAGCGGACAGGGGGCGGATTGGCAATCAGCCCCAGCATTTT.

V gene TRBV7-6 combines with J gene TRBJ2-5; 7 positions agree with TRBD1. The DNA end favors TRBJ2-7, so the J call may be wrong. This CDR3 comprises 14 residues. Germline loops: CDR1 SGHVS, CDR2 FNYEAQ. The CDR3 DNA sequence: TGTGCCAGCAGCTTAACAGGGGCTCGCAACGAGCAGTACTTC. Its translation is CASSLTGARNEQYF.

This clonotype was recorded only once. The J gene is TRBJ2-5, the V gene TRBV6-5; 10 bases line up with TRBD2. The V and J ends lost 5 bases and 1 base, in that order; junction bases with no gene match: 4. The CDR3 has 15 residues. Germline loops: CDR1 MNHEY, CDR2 SVGAGI. CDR3 nucleotide sequence: TGTGCCAGCAGTCTAGCGGGAGAGTTCCAAGAGACCCAGTACTTC. Protein: CASSLAGEFQETQYF.

This clonotype was seen at least ten times. The V and J genes are TRBV19 and TRBJ1-1; TRBD1 agrees at 7 bases. Germline V lookup: CDR1 LNHDA, CDR2 SQIVND (reference sequence). CDR3 length equals 13 residues. V shed 5 bases, J shed 3 bases, and the junction held 3 bases outside the gene matches. The CDR3 DNA follows: TGTGCCAGTAGTGCGACAGGGTACACTGAAGCTTTCTTT. Its translation: CASSATGYTEAFF.

The CDR3 spells CAIRGGQGSSGNTIYF. CDR3 sequence (DNA): TGTGCCATCAGGGGAGGACAGGGGAGCTCTGGAAACACCATATATTTT. The V and J genes are TRBV10-3 and TRBJ1-3; the match to TRBD1 covers 9 bases. CDR3 size: 16 residues. The J segment lost 0 bases and the V segment lost 6 bases, leaving 6 bases of the junction unmatched. Per the germline V gene, CDR1 is ENHRY and CDR2 is SYGVKD.

This clonotype was detected many times. The chain couples TRBV28 to TRBJ1-5; D gene uncertain. The germline CDR1 and CDR2 sequences are MDHEN and SYDVKM. V was clipped by 3 bases and J by 5 bases, with 11 bases between them. The CDR3 sequence is 14 residues long. The chain's CDR3 is CASSLGNTYQPQHF. The DNA of the CDR3 is TGTGCCAGCAGTTTGGGGAATACATATCAGCCCCAGCATTTT.

The chain joins TRBV10-3 to TRBJ2-5; 10 bases fit TRBD1. The length of the CDR3 is 14 residues. Per germline, CDR1 ENHRY and CDR2 SYGVKD. The V segment lost 8 bases and the J segment 4 bases; nucleotides outside the gene matches: 7. The CDR3: CAIEPGQGRETQYF. As DNA, the CDR3 is TGTGCCATCGAGCCGGGACAGGGGCGAGAGACCCAGTACTTC.